This TCR beta chain comes out of a study of cytomegalovirus exposure and HLA in healthy donors. Study-wide context: The 130 or so validation repertoires used the same platform as the 550 to 800 first-cohort repertoires (as reported by a later analysis).

Points on this clone: What it binds is unknown.

Libraries were prepared by immunoSEQ multiplex PCR; TCRdb keeps only in-frame clonotypes and omits some of them. The table lists about 330,000 clones, 75% to 90% of them singletons. Trimming cost V 0 bases and J 2 bases; bases outside gene matches: 6. Germline lookup yields CDR1 SGDLS and CDR2 YYNGEE. This CDR3 contains 16 residues. Study-wide points: The tendency of first-cohort TCR clusters to co-occur in the 100 to 150 validation repertoires emerged from a later analysis. In vitro work confirmed that a few CMV-associated chains recognize CMV antigens. The authors enumerated 150 to 200 TCR beta chains as linked to cytomegalovirus.

This clonotype was obtained from a woman aged 18 to 35 in good health and CMV-seronegative. The rearrangement joins TRBV9 to TRBJ1-2; 8 positions agree with TRBD1. Sequencing used PBMCs. CDR3 amino acids: CASSVARTGRNYGYTF. The DNA of the CDR3 is TGTGCCAGCAGCGTAGCCCGGACAGGGCGAAACTATGGCTACACCTTC.